Listed below are T cell receptor beta chains from one sample, sequenced in a study of radiotherapy plus CTLA-4 blockade in lung cancer. This table comes from immunoSEQ multiplex PCR, and its TCRdb copy is limited to in-frame clones, with some not included. The data hold 40,000 to 50,000 clones, with 82% observed a single time. The sample here was peripheral blood, taken from a patient treated with radiotherapy plus ipilimumab. The receptors come from a human donor with non-small cell lung cancer who had stable disease on radiotherapy plus ipilimumab. CDR3s include the opening cysteine and the closing phenylalanine or tryptophan. A D gene is named only where the DNA matches it firmly. Size is omitted from some rows. Given values are once, few, many or a class for expanded clones.

j_call d_call clone_size v_call cdr3_aa cdr3_nt
TRBJ1-2 - - TRBV2 CASSDMSGDGYTF TGTGCCAGCAGTGATATGTCAGGGGATGGCTACACCTTC
TRBJ2-1 TRBD2 - TRBV5-3 CARSLVIAGGSSYNEQFF TGTGCCAGAAGCTTGGTGATCGCGGGCGGGAGCTCCTACAATGAGCAGTTCTTC
TRBJ1-1 - - TRBV28 CASSPRGWETNTEAFF TGTGCCAGCAGTCCTCGAGGCTGGGAGACAAACACTGAAGCTTTCTTT
TRBJ1-2 - - TRBV29-1 CSALKGDGYTF TGCAGCGCTCTTAAGGGGGATGGCTACACCTTC
TRBJ1-5 TRBD1 - TRBV7-9 CASSLEDREGSKPQHF TGTGCCAGCAGCTTAGAGGACAGGGAGGGTAGTAAGCCCCAGCATTTT
TRBJ2-1 - - TRBV7-3 CASSLSSLTYNEQFF TGTGCCAGCAGCTTATCTAGCCTGACTTACAATGAGCAGTTCTTC
TRBJ1-3 - - TRBV2 CASSEGGGNSGNTIYF TGTGCCAGCAGTGAAGGAGGGGGTAACTCTGGAAACACCATATATTTT
TRBJ2-4 - - TRBV27 CASSFGGANIQYF TGTGCCAGCAGTTTTGGGGGGGCGAACATTCAGTACTTC
TRBJ2-1 - - TRBV4-3 CASSQEGGSRYNEQFF TGCGCCAGCAGCCAAGAAGGCGGAAGCCGGTACAATGAGCAGTTCTTC
TRBJ2-1 TRBD2 few TRBV6-1 CASRLGTSAYNEQFF TGTGCCAGCAGACTCGGGACTAGTGCCTACAATGAGCAGTTCTTC
TRBJ2-7 TRBD1 - TRBV28 CASSLTGRVYEQYF TGTGCCAGCAGTTTGACAGGGCGGGTCTACGAGCAGTACTTC
TRBJ2-1 - - TRBV9 CASSPQIGEQFF TGTGCCAGCAGCCCGCAAATCGGTGAGCAGTTCTTC
TRBJ2-3 TRBD2 - TRBV5-1 CASTREASTDTQYF TGCGCCAGCACCCGGGAGGCCAGCACAGATACGCAGTATTTT
TRBJ2-1 TRBD1 - TRBV5-6 CASSSRDRGYYNEQFF TGTGCCAGCAGCTCCCGGGACAGGGGGTACTACAATGAGCAGTTCTTC
TRBJ1-2 TRBD1 - TRBV27 CASSPAPQGAGGYTF TGTGCCAGCAGTCCCGCCCCCCAGGGGGCGGGTGGCTACACCTTC
TRBJ2-2 - - TRBV5-6 CASSLVTATGELFF TGTGCCAGCAGCTTGGTGACAGCTACCGGGGAGCTGTTTTTT
TRBJ2-3 TRBD2 - TRBV7-3 CASSPLAGSTDTQYF TGTGCCAGCAGCCCTCTAGCGGGGAGCACAGATACGCAGTATTTT
TRBJ1-1 TRBD1 - TRBV7-2 CASGGQGEAFF TGTGCCAGCGGGGGACAGGGGGAAGCTTTCTTT
TRBJ2-2 - - TRBV9 CASSAGHPNSPGELFF TGTGCCAGCAGCGCGGGACACCCGAACTCTCCCGGGGAGCTGTTTTTT
TRBJ2-2 TRBD2 - TRBV19 CASSPGLAGSGELFF TGTGCCAGTAGCCCGGGACTAGCGGGCTCCGGGGAGCTGTTTTTT
TRBJ1-2 TRBD1 - TRBV28 CASSLATGLANYGYTF TGTGCCAGCAGCCTTGCGACAGGGCTAGCTAACTATGGCTACACCTTC
TRBJ2-1 TRBD2 few TRBV7-3 CASSQNGLAGVGEQFF TGTGCCAGCAGCCAAAACGGACTAGCGGGAGTGGGGGAGCAGTTCTTC
TRBJ1-4 - - TRBV5-6 CASSFGANNEKLFF TGTGCCAGCAGCTTCGGAGCGAATAATGAAAAACTGTTTTTT
TRBJ1-2 TRBD1 few TRBV5-1 CASSLGDRGNYGYTF TGCGCCAGCAGCTTGGGAGACAGGGGAAACTATGGCTACACCTTC
TRBJ2-5 TRBD2 - TRBV9 CASSVAELAGEETQYF TGTGCCAGCAGCGTAGCGGAACTAGCGGGAGAAGAGACCCAGTACTTC
TRBJ2-1 TRBD2 - TRBV28 CASNRGTSGSYNEQFF TGTGCCAGCAATCGGGGGACTAGCGGCTCCTACAATGAGCAGTTCTTC
TRBJ2-5 TRBD1 - TRBV5-6 CASSWGPGGRETQYF TGTGCCAGCAGCTGGGGGCCAGGGGGCAGGGAGACCCAGTACTTC
TRBJ2-7 - - TRBV6-1 CASSYGPEQYF TGTGCCAGCAGTTATGGCCCGGAGCAGTACTTC
TRBJ2-7 TRBD2 - TRBV7-2 CASTLLPSRLAGDRDEQYF TGTGCCAGCACCCTTCTACCGTCGCGACTAGCGGGAGACCGAGACGAGCAGTACTTC
TRBJ2-1 - - TRBV21-1 CASRQKLHWGHPTRLAGQFF TGTGCCAGCAGACAAAAACTCCATTGGGGGCACCCAACAAGACTAGCTGGGCAGTTCTTC
TRBJ1-2 - - TRBV7-2 CASSLNTGGVTDGYTF TGTGCCAGCAGCTTAAATACAGGCGGGGTCACTGATGGCTACACCTTC
TRBJ2-1 - - TRBV7-8 CASSLQINYNEQFF TGTGCCAGCAGCTTGCAGATTAACTACAATGAGCAGTTCTTC
TRBJ2-1 - - TRBV7-8 CASSAQYNEQFF TGTGCCAGCAGCGCACAGTACAATGAGCAGTTCTTC
TRBJ1-1 - - TRBV7-9 CASSLTTTEMNTEAFF TGTGCCAGCAGCTTAACTACGACAGAGATGAACACTGAAGCTTTCTTT
TRBJ2-3 - - TRBV10-3 CAIGGLRHTSADTQYF TGTGCCATCGGGGGACTTAGACACACAAGCGCAGATACGCAGTATTTT
TRBJ2-2 TRBD2 once TRBV7-3 CASSSTSGRGTGELFF TGTGCCAGCAGCTCGACTAGCGGGAGGGGCACCGGGGAGCTGTTTTTT
TRBJ1-1 TRBD1 few TRBV4-2 CASSQDGTGDTEAFF TGTGCCAGCAGCCAAGATGGGACAGGTGACACTGAAGCTTTCTTT
TRBJ2-7 - once TRBV5-1 CASSLAGGLSYEQYF TGCGCCAGCAGCTTGGCCGGCGGACTCTCCTACGAGCAGTACTTC
TRBJ2-2 - - TRBV12-2 CASYGRRITGELFF TGTGCAAGTTACGGGAGGAGAATCACCGGGGAGCTGTTTTTT
TRBJ2-2 - - TRBV5-1 CASSFRGDPGELFF TGCGCCAGCAGCTTCAGGGGGGACCCCGGGGAGCTGTTTTTT
TRBJ2-5 TRBD2 - TRBV19 CARGLAGVGETQYF TGTGCCAGAGGACTAGCGGGAGTAGGAGAGACCCAGTACTTC
TRBJ2-5 TRBD1 - TRBV5-4 CASSLLAGQGRETQYF TGTGCCAGCAGCTTACTTGCGGGACAGGGTAGAGAGACCCAGTACTTC
TRBJ1-2 TRBD1 - TRBV19 CASTLGQHGYTF TGTGCCAGTACGCTGGGACAGCATGGCTACACCTTC
TRBJ2-2 TRBD1 - TRBV6-1 CASRDRGTGELFF TGTGCCAGCAGGGACAGGGGTACCGGGGAGCTGTTTTTT
TRBJ2-1 - once TRBV19 CASSGRQDSYNEQFF TGTGCCAGTAGTGGACGACAGGACTCCTACAATGAGCAGTTCTTC
TRBJ2-1 TRBD1 - TRBV28 CASIRGQGRRNEQFF TGTGCCAGCATTCGAGGACAGGGGAGAAGAAATGAGCAGTTCTTC